One sample yielded the 17 T cell receptor beta chains listed below, sequenced in a study of blood T cell repertoires in COVID-19. Profiled with immunoSEQ multiplex PCR; TCRdb holds only in-frame clones, not every one. Here the sample spans over 300,000 clones, about nine tenths being singletons. Sequenced input: PBMCs or T cells enriched from blood (not recorded which). The receptors were gathered from a woman aged 18-29 years who had recovered from COVID-19.

The V gene is TRBV5-1, the J gene TRBJ2-7; 11 bases map to TRBD2. The germline V gene has CDR1 SGHRS and CDR2 YFSETQ. V was pared by 4 bases and J by 1 base, with 4 bases of the junction left unmatched. The CDR3 length is 15 residues. CDR3: CASSATSGVSYEQYF. As DNA, the CDR3 is TGCGCCAGCAGCGCGACTAGCGGGGTTTCCTACGAGCAGTACTTC.

This clone has only one observation. The chain recombines TRBV5-1 with TRBJ1-2, with D perhaps matching TRBD1 (5 bases). The CDR3 runs to 13 residues. The ends were cut back, 4 bases at V and 3 bases at J, with 10 bases in the middle. Germline V gene data show CDR1 as SGHRS and CDR2 as YFSETQ. In DNA form, the CDR3 reads TGCGCCAGCAGCCCGGGAGGGGACTATGGCTACACCTTC. Its translation: CASSPGGDYGYTF.

The chain couples TRBV30 to TRBJ2-3, with 7 positions matching TRBD2. Germline CDR1 is GTSNPN and CDR2 is SVGIG (reference sequence). J was trimmed by 8 bases and V by 3 bases; bases with no gene match: 2. CDR3 length equals 11 residues. The CDR3 spells CAWRPSGTQYF. The DNA for the CDR3 is TGTGCCTGGAGGCCTAGCGGTACGCAGTATTTT.

The rearrangement joins TRBV4-1 to TRBJ1-1, with 7 bases fitting TRBD1. The junction had 15 bases not matched to a gene; V was cut back by 0 bases and J by 5 bases. CDR1 MGHRA and CDR2 YSYEKL come from the germline V gene. The CDR3 contains 18 residues. CDR3 sequence (DNA): TGCGCCAGCAGCCAAGACGGACGACAGGGCGACCTCAAGACTGAAGCTTTCTTT. Translated, it gives CASSQDGRQGDLKTEAFF.

This clone was picked up one time. The gene calls are TRBV21-1 and TRBJ2-1; the table names TRBD1, a call not compared with the DNA. TRBV21-1 corresponds to a pseudogene. The CDR3 is 14 residues long. CDR3 sequence reads: CASSSRNQGYEQFF. CDR3 nucleotide sequence: TGTGCCAGCAGCTCGAGAAATCAGGGCTATGAGCAGTTCTTC.

The V and J genes are TRBV7-9 and TRBJ1-2; the D gene is possibly TRBD1 (5 bases). V was clipped by 8 bases and J by 8 bases, with 21 bases between them. This CDR3 spans 14 amino acids. From germline, CDR1 is SEHNR and CDR2 FQNEAQ (reference sequence). The CDR3 here is CASGGLGSLGGYTF. CDR3 in DNA: TGTGCCAGCGGGGGACTCGGCAGCCTAGGAGGCTACACCTTC. Full variable domain (remainder filled in from reference TRBV7-9 and TRBJ1-2): DTGVSQNPRHKITKRGQNVTFRCDPISEHNRLYWYRQTLGQGPEFLTYFQNEAQLEKSRLLSDRFSAERPKGSFSTLEIQRTEQGDSAMYLCASGGLGSLGGYTFGSGTRLTVV.

This rearrangement joins TRBV7-9 to TRBJ2-1, with D tentatively TRBD2 (5 bases). Looked up from germline, CDR1 is SEHNR and CDR2 is FQNEAQ (reference sequence). This CDR3 has 13 residues. The V gene lost 2 bases and the J gene lost 9 bases, with 11 bases spanning the gap. CDR3 nucleotides: TGTGCCAGCAGCTTATATCGGGAAAGTGAGCAGTTCTTC. Amino acid sequence: CASSLYRESEQFF.

In DNA, the CDR3 is TGTGCCAGCAGTAGTAATGCGGGGGCTCGGACTGAAGCTTTCTTT. Translation: CASSSNAGARTEAFF. The genes are TRBV27 and TRBJ1-1, with D possibly being TRBD1 (6 bases). The CDR3 covers 15 residues. CDR1 MNHEY and CDR2 SMNVEV come from the germline V gene (reference sequence). V was clipped by 5 bases and J by 5 bases, with 18 bases between them.

The chain is built from TRBV30 and TRBJ1-1, with 7 bases matching TRBD1. Germline V CDR1 and CDR2: GTSNPN, SVGIG (reference sequence). V dropped 7 bases and J dropped 0; count of bases not matched to a gene: 5. The length of the CDR3 is 13 residues. CDR3 amino acids: CASHRGLNTEAFF. The CDR3 coding sequence is TGTGCCTCGCATAGGGGGCTGAACACTGAAGCTTTCTTT. Using reference TRBV30 and TRBJ1-1 for the parts outside the CDR3, the full variable domain is SQTIHQWPATLVQPVGSPLSLECTVEGTSNPNLYWYRQAAGRGLQLLFYSVGIGQISSEVPQNLSASRPQDRQFILSSKKLLLSDSGFYLCASHRGLNTEAFFGQGTRLTVV.

This chain joins TRBV30 and TRBJ1-1; no clear D. Per germline, CDR1 GTSNPN and CDR2 SVGIG (reference sequence). The CDR3 is 12 amino acids. The V gene lost 5 bases and the J gene lost 4 bases, with 11 bases spanning the gap. The CDR3 spells CAWSGEGTEAFF. The CDR3 DNA follows: TGTGCCTGGTCCGGGGAGGGCACTGAAGCTTTCTTT. Filled out from reference TRBV30 and TRBJ1-1, the complete variable domain reads SQTIHQWPATLVQPVGSPLSLECTVEGTSNPNLYWYRQAAGRGLQLLFYSVGIGQISSEVPQNLSASRPQDRQFILSSKKLLLSDSGFYLCAWSGEGTEAFFGQGTRLTVV.

This clone was recorded only once. V and J are TRBV4-1 and TRBJ1-5, with 9 bases that match TRBD1. With 4 bases clipped from V and 4 bases from J, the junction kept 8 bases outside the gene matches. The CDR3 covers 16 residues. Germline CDR1 is MGHRA and CDR2 is YSYEKL. The CDR3 DNA reads as TGCGCCAGCAGCCCCGGACAGGGGCCGAGAAATCAGCCCCAGCATTTT. This encodes CASSPGQGPRNQPQHF.

In this sample, this clone turned up once. This chain connects TRBV6-1 to TRBJ2-7; 7 bases agree with TRBD1. The V segment lost 1 base and the J segment 3 bases; nucleotides outside the gene matches: 6. Germline CDR1 reads MNHNS; CDR2 reads SASEGT. The CDR3 spans 15 residues. The CDR3 spells CASSEGPGGFYEQYF. The CDR3 DNA follows: TGTGCCAGCAGTGAAGGACCAGGGGGATTCTACGAGCAGTACTTC.

The CDR3 DNA follows: TGCGCCAGCAGTCCGGAGAGGGGGCAGAACACTGAAGCTTTCTTT. This encodes CASSPERGQNTEAFF. The V and J genes are TRBV10-1 and TRBJ1-1, with 7 nucleotides matching TRBD1. In germline, CDR1 is WNHNN, CDR2 SYGVQD (reference sequence). The V and J ends lost 5 bases and 1 base, in that order; junction bases with no gene match: 7. This CDR3 spans 15 amino acids.

CDR3 in DNA: TGTGCCGGAAGACAGGGGGATCAGCCCCAGCATTTT. Translating it yields CAGRQGDQPQHF. V usage is TRBV5-5 and J usage is TRBJ1-5, with 9 bases matching TRBD1. V was clipped by 10 bases and J by 5 bases; unmatched bases: 4. This CDR3 spans 12 amino acids. The germline CDR1 and CDR2 sequences are SGHKS and YYEKEE (reference sequence). Using reference TRBV5-5 and TRBJ1-5 for the parts outside the CDR3, the full variable domain is DAGVTQSPTHLIKTRGQQVTLRCSPISGHKSVSWYQQVLGQGPQFIFQYYEKEERGRGNFPDRFSARQFPNYSSELNVNALLLGDSALYLCAGRQGDQPQHFGDGTRLSIL.

This chain joins TRBV29-1 and TRBJ2-7, with D tentatively TRBD1 (6 bases). Deletions cut 1 base from V and 2 bases from J, with 12 bases between. CDR3 length equals 14 residues. Germline values: CDR1 SQVTM, CDR2 ANQGSEA. DNA of the CDR3: TGCAGCGTTGAAGCTCTACAGGGTACCTACGAGCAGTACTTC. Protein sequence: CSVEALQGTYEQYF.

This clone was observed once. The chain is built from TRBV28 and TRBJ1-1; 9 nucleotides match TRBD1. With 6 bases clipped from V and 3 bases from J, the junction kept 8 bases outside the gene matches. The germline CDR1 and CDR2 sequences are MDHEN and SYDVKM. The CDR3 spans 15 residues. The chain's CDR3 is CASSSRGQGDTEAFF. The CDR3 coding sequence is TGTGCCAGCAGCTCCAGGGGACAGGGTGACACTGAAGCTTTCTTT. Together with reference TRBV28 and TRBJ1-1, the CDR3 gives the full variable domain: DVKVTQSSRYLVKRTGEKVFLECVQDMDHENMFWYRQDPGLGLRLIYFSYDVKMKEKGDIPEGYSVSREKKERFSLILESASTNQTSMYLCASSSRGQGDTEAFFGQGTRLTVV.

The chain joins TRBV5-8 to TRBJ2-5; possible D gene TRBD1, 6 bases. From germline, CDR1 is SGHTS and CDR2 YDEGEE. CDR3 length: 15 residues. Trimming shortened V by 3 bases and J by 5 bases, and 17 bases separated the two germline ends. This chain's CDR3 is CASSSLGGEGETQYF. As DNA, the CDR3 is TGTGCCAGCAGCTCCCTAGGGGGAGAAGGGGAGACCCAGTACTTC.